These 21 T cell receptor beta chains share one sample of origin, sequenced in a study of T cell responses to AZD1222 COVID-19 vaccine. Generated by immunoSEQ multiplex PCR, the TCRdb table keeps only in-frame clones and is missing some. The sample shows about 120,000 clones, about 92% of them seen only once. Sequences were derived from peripheral blood, sampled 28 days after the second AZD1222 dose. These receptors were obtained from an adult who received the AZD1222 COVID-19 vaccine.

The rearrangement links TRBV6-5 to TRBJ2-1; 8 nucleotides line up with TRBD1. J lost 3 bases, V lost 6 bases, and 7 bases had no gene match. The CDR3 extends over 15 amino acids. Per the germline V gene, CDR1 is MNHEY and CDR2 is SVGAGI. Here the CDR3 reads CASRPDREVYNEQFF. The CDR3 nucleotides read TGTGCCAGCAGACCGGACAGGGAGGTCTACAATGAGCAGTTCTTC.

As to this clone: At one end, the junction sequence differs from germline, possibly due to a read error. The genes are TRBV18 and TRBJ2-7; D uncertain. Per germline, CDR1 KGHSH and CDR2 LQKENI. The length of the CDR3 is 13 residues. In nucleotides, the CDR3 is TGTGCCAGCTCACCGGGTCGTGCAGACCTCAAGGACTTC. Translation: CASSPGRADLKDF.

V is TRBV7-9 and J is TRBJ2-1; TRBD2 agrees at 13 bases. V lost 5 bases and J lost 9; bases outside the gene matches: 10. CDR3 length: 16 residues. CDR1 is SEHNR, CDR2 FQNEAQ, per germline (reference sequence). This chain's CDR3 is CASSPKTSGGPAEQFF. The CDR3 DNA reads as TGTGCCAGCAGCCCCAAGACTAGCGGGGGGCCGGCTGAGCAGTTCTTC.

This clone appeared a single time. The chain combines TRBV6-6 with TRBJ2-1; the D call may be TRBD1 or TRBD2 (6 bases each). The CDR3 is 12 amino acids. V was shortened by 6 bases and J by 9 bases, with 12 bases between the two germline ends. Germline V lookup: CDR1 MNHNY, CDR2 SVGAGI (reference sequence). The CDR3 reads CASSHTGAEQFF. The CDR3 nucleotides read TGTGCCAGCAGCCACACGGGGGCTGAGCAGTTCTTC.

In its sample, this clone was seen once. V is TRBV6-5 and J is TRBJ1-1; the D is unclear. The CDR3 contains 13 residues. The ends were cut back, 4 bases at V and 2 bases at J, with 8 bases in the middle. Germline V gene lookup returns CDR1 MNHEY and CDR2 SVGAGI. In nucleotides, the CDR3 is TGTGCCAGCAGTTGGGTCGCTAACACTGAAGCTTTCTTT. Translating it yields CASSWVANTEAFF.

The V and J genes are TRBV19 and TRBJ2-7, with 10 bases that match TRBD1. The CDR3 has 15 amino acids. V dropped 2 bases and J dropped 2; count of bases not matched to a gene: 3. Germline V gives CDR1 LNHDA, CDR2 SQIVND (reference sequence). The CDR3 DNA follows: TGTGCCAGTAGTATAATGGGACAGGGGCCCTACGAGCAGTACTTC. This gives the protein CASSIMGQGPYEQYF.

The chain couples TRBV4-2 to TRBJ2-7; 9 positions match TRBD2. The junction had 20 bases not matched to a gene; V was cut back by 1 base and J by 7 bases. Germline V CDR1 and CDR2: LGHNA, YNFKEQ. The CDR3 is 19 amino acids. This CDR3 reads CASSQASGGAGGRAQEQYF. The CDR3 DNA sequence: TGTGCCAGCAGCCAAGCCTCCGGTGGGGCCGGCGGGAGGGCCCAGGAGCAGTACTTC.

This clone was seen only once. The CDR3 nucleotides read TGTGCCAGCAGTGACGCGGCTACTAGTGGGCCCTACAATGAGCAGTTCTTC. This encodes CASSDAATSGPYNEQFF. The chain uses TRBV2 and TRBJ2-1; a weak D match, TRBD2 (5 bases). In germline, CDR1 is SNHLY, CDR2 FYNNEI. The CDR3 loop spans 17 amino acids. Trimming left V 3 bases short and J 2 bases short, with 17 bases between. Drawing the rest from reference TRBV2 and TRBJ2-1, the complete variable domain is EPEVTQTPSHQVTQMGQEVILRCVPISNHLYFYWYRQILGQKVEFLVSFYNNEISEKSEIFDDQFSVERPDGSNFTLKIRSTKLEDSAMYFCASSDAATSGPYNEQFFGPGTRLTVL.

The chain has TRBV10-2 and TRBJ1-3; possibly TRBD1 for D (5 bases). The CDR3 is 15 residues long. Trimming took 8 bases from V and 0 from J, leaving 14 bases between them. The germline V gene has CDR1 WSHSY and CDR2 SAAADI. The CDR3 region has the DNA TGCGCCAGCGGGGGTGGGGTGAACTCTGGAAACACCATATATTTT. Its translation is CASGGGVNSGNTIYF.

V gene TRBV20-1 combines with J gene TRBJ2-3; 10 nucleotides align to TRBD1. The CDR3 sequence is 15 residues long. Trimming at V came to 3 bases and at J to 3 bases, leaving 6 bases not matched to a gene. Germline assignment: CDR1 DFQATT and CDR2 SNEGSKA (reference sequence). The CDR3 sequence: CSASFRTGGTDTQYF. As DNA, the CDR3 is TGCAGTGCTAGTTTCCGGACAGGGGGTACAGATACGCAGTATTTT.

CDR3 sequence (DNA): TGTGCCAGCAGCTCTTACCGGGGGGACTATGGCTACACCTTC. Amino acid sequence: CASSSYRGDYGYTF. This rearrangement joins TRBV7-2 to TRBJ1-2; D may be TRBD1 (5 bases). Germline-derived CDR1 and CDR2 are SGHTA and FQGNSA. The CDR3 covers 14 residues. V lost 4 bases to trimming and J lost 3 bases, with 12 bases between them.

The gene calls are TRBV5-8 and TRBJ2-1; 11 positions match TRBD2. The CDR3 runs to 16 residues. V lost 4 bases, J lost 4 bases, and 7 bases stayed unmatched. Germline CDR1 is SGHTS and CDR2 is YDEGEE. CDR3 DNA: TGTGCCAGCAGCCGTACTAGCGGGGGCTATTACAATGAGCAGTTCTTC. Its protein is CASSRTSGGYYNEQFF.

V is TRBV5-1 and J is TRBJ1-2, with 9 bases matching TRBD1. V trimming: 4 bases; J trimming: 7 bases; junction bases outside the gene matches: 14. This CDR3 spans 16 amino acids. Germline assignment: CDR1 SGHRS and CDR2 YFSETQ. For the CDR3, the DNA is TGCGCCAGCAGCCTGCTGGGAGACAGGGGGGGTTTTGGCTACACCTTC. Residues: CASSLLGDRGGFGYTF.

The chain recombines TRBV5-1 with TRBJ1-1, with unresolved D. V lost 6 bases and J 1 base, leaving 4 bases between the germline ends. Germline CDR1 and CDR2: SGHRS and YFSETQ. CDR3 size: 11 residues. The CDR3 bases are TGCGCCAGCACAGGGAACACTGAAGCTTTCTTT. It codes for CASTGNTEAFF.

This chain uses TRBV19 with TRBJ1-5; TRBD1 is a possible D gene (6 bases). The CDR3 runs to 15 residues. Trimming pared 4 bases from V and 0 bases from J, leaving 10 bases between. From germline, CDR1 is LNHDA and CDR2 SQIVND (reference sequence). The CDR3: CASSNRAHSNQPQHF. In DNA form, the CDR3 reads TGTGCCAGTAGTAACAGGGCACATAGCAATCAGCCCCAGCATTTT.

The chain combines TRBV12-5 with TRBJ2-7; D remains unclear. The ends were cut back, 5 bases at V and 4 bases at J, with 15 bases in the middle. CDR1 is LGHNT and CDR2 is FRNRAP in the germline V gene. The CDR3 is 14 amino acids. CDR3 protein: CASGPDVLVYEQYF. The CDR3, as DNA: TGTGCTAGTGGTCCCGACGTCCTAGTGTACGAGCAGTACTTC. Filled out from reference TRBV12-5 and TRBJ2-7, the complete variable domain reads DARVTQTPRHKVTEMGQEVTMRCQPILGHNTVFWYRQTMMQGLELLAYFRNRAPLDDSGMPKDRFSAEMPDATLATLKIQPSEPRDSAVYFCASGPDVLVYEQYFGPGTRLTVT.

The J gene is TRBJ1-3, the V gene TRBV6-5; TRBD1 matches at 7 bases. Trimming removed 5 bases from V and 8 bases from J; junction bases left unmatched: 9. The CDR3 is 14 amino acids. Germline-derived CDR1 and CDR2 are MNHEY and SVGAGI. The CDR3 here is CASSTGARVDTIYF. In DNA, the CDR3 is TGTGCCAGCAGTACAGGGGCGCGCGTGGACACCATATATTTT.

The chain is built from TRBV2 and TRBJ1-2; D gene uncertain. Germline CDR1 and CDR2: SNHLY and FYNNEI. The CDR3 has 13 residues. Trimming left V 4 bases short and J 7 bases short, with 13 bases between. Written as DNA, the CDR3 is TGTGCCAGCAGTGGCACTTTCGATCGTGGCTACACCTTC. Translation gives CASSGTFDRGYTF.

V gene TRBV19 combines with J gene TRBJ2-4, with D maybe TRBD1 (6 bases). The CDR3 spans 14 residues. The germline V gene has CDR1 LNHDA and CDR2 SQIVND (reference sequence). V was shortened by 10 bases and J by 1 base, with 14 bases between the two germline ends. CDR3 sequence (DNA): TGTGCCACCCGAAAGGGGGTGGCCAAAAACATTCAGTACTTC. Its protein product is CATRKGVAKNIQYF. Drawing the rest from reference TRBV19 and TRBJ2-4, the complete variable domain is DGGITQSPKYLFRKEGQNVTLSCEQNLNHDAMYWYRQDPGQGLRLIYYSQIVNDFQKGDIAEGYSVSREKKESFPLTVTSAQKNPTAFYLCATRKGVAKNIQYFGAGTRLSVL.

The V gene is TRBV7-9, the J gene TRBJ2-3; D tentatively reads TRBD1 or TRBD2 (6 bases each). The V and J ends lost 5 bases and 5 bases respectively, with 20 bases between them. This CDR3 is built from 16 residues. Germline CDR1 SEHNR, CDR2 FQNEAQ (reference sequence). The CDR3 coding sequence is TGTGCCAGCAGCCACGGCTTGGGGGGCAGGAAAGATACGCAGTATTTT. Translating it yields CASSHGLGGRKDTQYF. Full variable domain (remainder filled in from reference TRBV7-9 and TRBJ2-3): DTGVSQNPRHKITKRGQNVTFRCDPISEHNRLYWYRQTLGQGPEFLTYFQNEAQLEKSRLLSDRFSAERPKGSFSTLEIQRTEQGDSAMYLCASSHGLGGRKDTQYFGPGTRLTVL.

This chain joins TRBV19 and TRBJ1-2; D may be TRBD1 (6 bases). The CDR3 totals 13 residues. From germline, CDR1 is LNHDA and CDR2 SQIVND (reference sequence). The ends were cut back, 7 bases at V and 4 bases at J, with 13 bases in the middle. In nucleotides, the CDR3 is TGTGCCAGTAACCAGGACAGACTCTATGGCTACACCTTC. Its translation is CASNQDRLYGYTF.